This T cell receptor (beta chain) derives from a study of T cell responses to AZD1222 COVID-19 vaccine. Assay used: immunoSEQ multiplex PCR; TCRdb lists only in-frame clones, some missing. The profile covers about 120,000 clones, with about 90% appearing a single time and approximately 2.5% taken by the ten largest. This CDR3 comprises 12 residues. The germline gives CDR1 SQVTM, CDR2 ANQGSEA. The ends lost 4 bases at V and 5 bases at J; junction bases unmatched: 2. This clonotype was obtained from an adult who received the AZD1222 COVID-19 vaccine. Sequenced here: peripheral blood, sampled 28 days after the second AZD1222 dose. The chain combines TRBV29-1 with TRBJ2-4, with 7 bases that match TRBD1. The DNA of the CDR3 is TGCAGCGTTGCAGGGACAGAAAACATTCAGTACTTC. It yields the protein CSVAGTENIQYF. Full variable domain (rest looked up from reference TRBV29-1 and TRBJ2-4): SAVISQKPSRDICQRGTSLTIQCQVDSQVTMMFWYRQQPGQSLTLIATANQGSEATYESGFVIDKFPISRPNLTFSTLTVSNMSPEDSSIYLCSVAGTENIQYFGAGTRLSVL.